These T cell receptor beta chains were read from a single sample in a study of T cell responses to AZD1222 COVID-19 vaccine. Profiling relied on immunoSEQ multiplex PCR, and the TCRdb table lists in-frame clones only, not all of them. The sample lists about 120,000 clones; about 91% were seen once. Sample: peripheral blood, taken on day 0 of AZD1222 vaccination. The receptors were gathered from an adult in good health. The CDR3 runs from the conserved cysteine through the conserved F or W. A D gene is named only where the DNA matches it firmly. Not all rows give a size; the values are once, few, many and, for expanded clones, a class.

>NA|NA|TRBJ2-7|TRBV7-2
TGTGCCAGCAGCTCTCCGCAGGGCTACGAGCAGTACTTC
CASSSPQGYEQYF
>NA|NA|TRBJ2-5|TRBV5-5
TGTGCCAGCAGCTGGGGGGACAGAGAGACCCAGTACTTC
CASSWGDRETQYF
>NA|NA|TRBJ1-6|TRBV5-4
TGTGCCAGCAGCTTGAAACCGATTAATTCACCCCTCCACTTT
CASSLKPINSPLHF
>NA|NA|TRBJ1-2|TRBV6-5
TGTGCCAGCACAGGAAACTATGGCTACACCTTC
CASTGNYGYTF
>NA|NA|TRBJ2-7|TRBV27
TGTGCCAGCCGGGACTTCTCCTACGAGCAGTACTTC
CASRDFSYEQYF
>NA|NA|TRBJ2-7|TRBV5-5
TGTGCCAGCAGCTTGCCGGGAGATTACGAGCAGTACTTC
CASSLPGDYEQYF
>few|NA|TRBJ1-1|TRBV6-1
TGTGCCAGCAGTGAACTTAGGTCGGGGGAAACTGAAGCTTTCTTT
CASSELRSGETEAFF
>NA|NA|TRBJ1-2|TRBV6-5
TGTGCCAGCACGGCACCCTCGACAAACTATGGCTACACCTTC
CASTAPSTNYGYTF
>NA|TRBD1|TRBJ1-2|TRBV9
TGTGCCAGCAGCGTAGGTGGGACAGGGGGCAACTATGGCTACACCTTC
CASSVGGTGGNYGYTF
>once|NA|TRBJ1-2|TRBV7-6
TGTGCCAGCAGCCCGACGGGGAACTATGGCTACACCTTC
CASSPTGNYGYTF
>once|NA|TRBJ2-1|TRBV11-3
TGTGCCAGCAGCCTACAGGGGAAGTGGGGAGCGGGTCACGATGAGCAGTTCTTC
CASSLQGKWGAGHDEQFF
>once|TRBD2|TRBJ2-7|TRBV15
TGTGCCACCAGCAGAGATCTTGCTAGCGGGAGTCACGAGCAGTACTTC
CATSRDLASGSHEQYF
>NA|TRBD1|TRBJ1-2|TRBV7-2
TGTGCCAGCCACCACAGGGGGCTGGGGGGCTACACCTTC
CASHHRGLGGYTF
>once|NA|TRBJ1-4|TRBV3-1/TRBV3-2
TGTGCCAGCAACCATCCTACCTTCGACGGGGCGATTTGGTGGGAAAAACTGTTTTTT
CASNHPTFDGAIWWEKLFF
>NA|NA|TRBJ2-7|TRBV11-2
TGTGCCAGCAGCTTTACAACAGGAACCTACGAGCAGTACTTC
CASSFTTGTYEQYF
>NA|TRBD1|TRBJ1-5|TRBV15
TGTGCCACCAGCAGAAGACCGGGACAGGGGACGATCGACAATCAGCCCCAGCATTTT
CATSRRPGQGTIDNQPQHF
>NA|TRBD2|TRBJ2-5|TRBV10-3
TGTGCCATCAGTGAGTCTAGCGGGAGGGCCCGGGAGACCCAGTACTTC
CAISESSGRARETQYF
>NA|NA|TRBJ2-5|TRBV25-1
TGTGCCAGCAGTGACCCCCCCCGGACAGCCCAAGAGACCCAGTACTTC
CASSDPPRTAQETQYF
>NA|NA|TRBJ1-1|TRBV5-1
TGCGCCAGCATGTTGAACACTGAAGCTTTCTTT
CASMLNTEAFF
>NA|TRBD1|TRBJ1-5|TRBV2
TGTGCCAGCAGTTCGACAGGGATGGGATCTGTTGTCGGGAACCAGCATTTT
CASSSTGMGSVVGNQHF
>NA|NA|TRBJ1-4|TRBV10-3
TGTGCCTCGGGGCGGTCTAGGGAAAAACTGTTTTTT
CASGRSREKLFF
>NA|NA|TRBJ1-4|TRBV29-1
TGCAGCGTTCGCCGTGGGGGCAATGAAAAACTGTTTTTT
CSVRRGGNEKLFF
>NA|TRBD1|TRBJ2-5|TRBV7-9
TGTGCCAGCAGCGCCCGACAGGGGGAGTTAGAGACCCAGTACTTC
CASSARQGELETQYF
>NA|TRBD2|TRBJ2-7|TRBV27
TGTGCCAGCAGTTTACTAGCGGCAAGCTCCTACGAGCAGTACTTC
CASSLLAASSYEQYF
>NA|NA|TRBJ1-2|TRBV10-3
TGTGCCATCAGTGAGGAGGGGGGGAGCGACTATGGCTACACCTTC
CAISEEGGSDYGYTF
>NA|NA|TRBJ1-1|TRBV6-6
TGTGCCAGCAGGGGGGCTCAGAACACTGAAGCTTTCTTT
CASRGAQNTEAFF
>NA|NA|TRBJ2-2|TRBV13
TGTGCCAGCAGCCAGGGGGGAGGACAGGCGTACACCGGGGAGCTGTTTTTT
CASSQGGGQAYTGELFF
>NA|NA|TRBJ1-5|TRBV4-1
TGCGCCAGCAGCCAAGGTCAAATAAGCAATCAGCCCCAGCATTTT
CASSQGQISNQPQHF
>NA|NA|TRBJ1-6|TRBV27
TGTGCCAGCAGGGCCTTCGAGGGAGCCTATAATTCACCCCTCCACTTT
CASRAFEGAYNSPLHF
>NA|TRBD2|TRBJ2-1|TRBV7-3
TGTGCCAGCAGCGAGACTAGCGGGAGCTCCTTGGAGCAGTTCTTC
CASSETSGSSLEQFF